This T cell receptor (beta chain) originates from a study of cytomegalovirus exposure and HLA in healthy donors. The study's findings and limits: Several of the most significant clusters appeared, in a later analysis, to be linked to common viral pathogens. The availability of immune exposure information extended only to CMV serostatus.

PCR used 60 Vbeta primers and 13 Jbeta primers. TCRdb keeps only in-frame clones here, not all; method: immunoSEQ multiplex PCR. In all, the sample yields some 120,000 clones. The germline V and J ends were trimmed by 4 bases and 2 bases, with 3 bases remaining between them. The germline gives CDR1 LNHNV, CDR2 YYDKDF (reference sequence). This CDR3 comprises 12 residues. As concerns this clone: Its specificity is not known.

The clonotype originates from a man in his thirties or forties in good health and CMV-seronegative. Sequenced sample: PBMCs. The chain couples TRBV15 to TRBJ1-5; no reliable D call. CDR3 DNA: TGTGCCACCAGCACGGGCAATCAGCCCCAGCATTTT. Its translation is CATSTGNQPQHF. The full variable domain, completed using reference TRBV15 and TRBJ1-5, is DAMVIQNPRYQVTQFGKPVTLSCSQTLNHNVMYWYQQKSSQAPKLLFHYYDKDFNNEADTPDNFQSRRPNTSFCFLDIRSPGLGDTAMYLCATSTGNQPQHFGDGTRLSIL.